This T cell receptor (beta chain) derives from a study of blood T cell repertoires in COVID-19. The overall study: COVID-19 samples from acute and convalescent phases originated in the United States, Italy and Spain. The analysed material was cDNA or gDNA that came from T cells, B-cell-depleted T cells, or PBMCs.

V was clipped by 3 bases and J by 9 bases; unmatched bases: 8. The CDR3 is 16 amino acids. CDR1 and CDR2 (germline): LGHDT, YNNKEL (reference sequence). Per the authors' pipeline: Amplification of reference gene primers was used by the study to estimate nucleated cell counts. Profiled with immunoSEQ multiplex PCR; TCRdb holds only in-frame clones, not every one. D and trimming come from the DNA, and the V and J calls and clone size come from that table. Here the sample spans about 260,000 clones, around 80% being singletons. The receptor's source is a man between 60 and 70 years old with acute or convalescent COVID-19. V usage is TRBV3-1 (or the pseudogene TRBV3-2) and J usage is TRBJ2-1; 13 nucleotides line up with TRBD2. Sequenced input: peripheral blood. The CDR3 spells CASSQPRGLAGVEQFF. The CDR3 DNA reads TGTGCCAGCAGCCAGCCCCGAGGACTAGCGGGAGTTGAGCAGTTCTTC.